This T cell receptor (beta chain) was observed in a study of human T cells and chemical hapten exposure. Study-level background: Across samples, TCR yields varied, mostly owing to small differences in pooled library volumes.

The library labeled individual cDNA molecules by adding unique molecular identifiers to them. Authors' methods: TCR counts had a median of around 94,000 per sample and spanned 23,224 to 690,600. TCRdb reprocessed the RACE reads with MiXCR, giving one entry per CDR3 protein. The V and J calls, along with clone size, are taken from TCRdb and not from the paper's own processing. The table lists about 47,000 distinct CDR3 sequences, about 4.1% of them singletons. Sample time point: healthy volunteer bleed at 2 weeks. Total RNA came from unfractionated whole blood. Germline lookup yields CDR1 MDHEN and CDR2 SYDVKM. V gave up 6 bases and J gave up 4 bases, with 24 bases separating them. The CDR3 is 17 residues long.

This TCR was sampled from a human donor in good health. Some clones in this sample may be carry-over from other donors' samples. The sequencing input was whole blood. The chain joins TRBV28 to TRBJ1-1, with a possible D match to TRBD1 (5 bases). The CDR3 region has the DNA TGTGCCAGCAGCCTACCCCCGGGACCCCCCGGGGGCACTGAAGCTTTCTTT. Amino acid sequence: CASSLPPGPPGGTEAFF.